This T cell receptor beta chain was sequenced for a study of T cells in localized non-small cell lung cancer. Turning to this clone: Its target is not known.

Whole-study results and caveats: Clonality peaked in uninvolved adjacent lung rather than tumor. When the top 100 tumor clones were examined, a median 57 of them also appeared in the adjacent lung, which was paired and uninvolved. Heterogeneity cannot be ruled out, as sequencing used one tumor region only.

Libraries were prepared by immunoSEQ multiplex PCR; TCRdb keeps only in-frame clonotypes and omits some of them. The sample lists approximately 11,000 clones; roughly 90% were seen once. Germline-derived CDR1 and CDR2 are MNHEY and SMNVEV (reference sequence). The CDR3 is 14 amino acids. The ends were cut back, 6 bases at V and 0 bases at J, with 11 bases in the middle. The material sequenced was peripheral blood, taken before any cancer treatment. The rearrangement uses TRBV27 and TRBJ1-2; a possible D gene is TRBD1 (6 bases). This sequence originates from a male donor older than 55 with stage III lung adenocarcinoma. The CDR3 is CASRGAIPNYGYTF. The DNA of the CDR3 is TGTGCCAGCAGGGGGGCGATTCCTAACTATGGCTACACCTTC.